Here is one T cell receptor (beta chain) with its context. Antigen: not known. Donors in the study were healthy people who gave bone marrow. The data are from a study of cytomegalovirus exposure and HLA in healthy donors. Turning to the study itself: Of the donors genotyped, a few hundred in all, 75% to 85% fell in the Caucasian-associated ancestry cluster.

Regarding the study as a whole: Earlier findings revealed that most TCR beta V segments proved productive either about 87% or about 30% of the time. Over 15,000 TCR beta sequences were associated with HLA alleles at 0.05 false discovery rate in a later analysis.

The PCR made use of 60 Vbeta and 13 Jbeta primers. Only in-frame clones appear in the TCRdb table, and some are missing; sequencing was by immunoSEQ multiplex PCR. The sample has 95,000 to 150,000 clones, approximately 79% seen once. Germline V gene data show CDR1 as MDHEN and CDR2 as SYDVKM. The V end was cut by 2 bases, the J end by 0 bases, with 4 bases between. The CDR3 is 13 amino acids. Sequencing input: PBMCs. The V gene is TRBV28, the J gene TRBJ1-1; D ambiguous. The TCR comes from a man aged 25 to 40 in good health and CMV-seronegative. CDR3 protein: CASSLPMNTEAFF. For the CDR3, the DNA is TGTGCCAGCAGTTTACCCATGAACACTGAAGCTTTCTTT.